This TCR beta chain derives from a study of blood T cell repertoires in COVID-19. Profiling relied on immunoSEQ multiplex PCR, and the TCRdb table lists in-frame clones only, not all of them. The sample has about 170,000 clones; under 90% are singletons. Germline V gene data show CDR1 as SGHTA and CDR2 as FQGNSA. This CDR3 is 14 amino acids long. Trimming shortened V by 5 bases and J by 4 bases, and 14 bases separated the two germline ends. The chain carries TRBV7-2 and TRBJ1-1, with TRBD1 as a possible D gene (5 bases). The clonotype originates from a woman older than 75 with acute or convalescent COVID-19. Input material: peripheral blood. This CDR3 reads CASSPGGRRTEAFF. DNA of the CDR3: TGTGCCAGCAGCCCGGGGGGGAGGCGCACTGAAGCTTTCTTT.